This TCR beta chain was identified in a study of cytomegalovirus exposure and HLA in healthy donors (dated by TCRdb to 2016 to 2017). Regarding the study in general: An earlier analysis of several hundred of the donors reported approximately 260 Gb of sequence data and 95 million to 140 million unique TCR beta sequences obtained from approximately 180 million T cells. Typing coverage differed by locus: A, B, C, DRB1 and DQB1 were typed in roughly 620-630 donors, DQA1 in 522, DPA1 in around 600, and DPB1 in about 450. The study was designed to test whether signatures of past pathogen exposure could be identified by cataloging public T cell receptors. All discovery cohort repertoires had been generated on a single sequencing platform. Of the roughly 420 genotyped donors, 80% to 90% were placed in the genetic ancestry cluster associated with self-reported Caucasian donors. Besides the first cohort of roughly 640 subjects, a separate validation cohort made up of 120 different subjects was used. To predict cytomegalovirus infection status, the study combined high-throughput TCR immunosequencing, statistical association of individual TCRs with disease status, and machine learning. An early release that covered about 640 HLA-typed donors contained approximately 300 gigabases of sequencing data and approximately 85 million unique TCR sequences. Across roughly 420 genotyped donors of the cohort, an average of roughly 230,000 unique TCR beta nucleotide sequences per donor were sequenced, and roughly a sixth of those sequences were non-productive. Rather than drawing on any new phenotypic data, the later analysis identified candidate immune exposures from TCR beta sequences and the way those sequences occurred across donors. An earlier analysis of 500 to 750 of the donors applied high-throughput TCR beta sequencing to assess whether each TCR beta V gene segment acted as functional or pseudogenic. Donor age, sex, ethnicity and CMV serostatus were compiled together with the repertoire data. The study used immunosequencing to profile the T cell repertoires of hundreds of subjects and linked those repertoires to cytomegalovirus serostatus. A later genetic analysis took genome-wide SNP genotypes for about 60% of the roughly 670 donors and used that subset as a discovery cohort. A handful of DR-DQ haplotypes were handled as single units for association and clustering because linkage in the cohort was strong. A later analysis re-analyzed previously published TCR beta repertoires from 660 or so donors and added high-resolution HLA genotyping to study TCR occurrence patterns. Class I and class II HLA loci were covered by the typing at four-digit resolution.

V is shortened by 4 bases, J by 4 bases, and the region joining them spans 17 bases. For CDR1 and CDR2, the germline V gene (reference sequence) lists SGHKS and YYEKEE. Measured from the cysteine to the phenylalanine, the CDR3 is 15 residues long. The kept DNA is CDR3 alone, 45 bases in frame from the first base. As for this clone: No cognate antigen has been identified for it. No per-base quality is available; no much larger clone lies one base away.

Study-wide findings and limitations: A further reported finding was that TCR beta sequences accurately predicted the HLA-A and HLA-B alleles for most subjects in the first cohort. A few of the identified cytomegalovirus-associated TCR beta chains were confirmed in vitro to be specific for cytomegalovirus antigens. A group of highly shared sequence variants was considered likely to be a technical artifact of the sequencing pipeline. The only immune exposure information available for the cohort was CMV serostatus. Linkage disequilibrium might explain the correlated functional status among segregating V segments, but an unknown experimental factor could not be excluded. The classifier was reported to diagnose cytomegalovirus status with high specificity and sensitivity in both the original and validation cohorts. Most TCR sequences were observed very rarely across donors, whereas some public TCRs were present in many individuals. The authors suggested that the approach could potentially be extended to other disease states and immunological phenotypes. Compared with equally common non-associated chains, HLA-associated TCR beta chains in a later analysis were more clonally expanded and had lower generation probabilities. In an earlier analysis of a few hundred of the donors, most TCR beta V segments were observed in productive rearrangements about 87% or about 30% of the time, broadly matching IMGT annotations. A later genetic analysis associated a missense DCLRE1C variant with V-gene and J-gene trimming of TCR beta chains, and an independent cohort replicated the association. Because the 87-base-pair reads could not distinguish some IMGT-functional V segments, including TRBV6-2 and TRBV6-3, those segments were excluded. A later analysis reported that several top co-occurrence clusters appeared linked to parvovirus B19, influenza, CMV and Epstein-Barr virus. In this cohort, only TCR beta chains were sequenced, and detectable features were limited by the absence of alpha or paired-chain data. In a later analysis, 16,951 TCR beta sequences were associated with specific HLA alleles at a false discovery rate of 0.05. Assigning TCR associations to individual alleles was difficult when HLA alleles, especially DR and DQ, strongly co-occurred. Because counts were too low, 15 to 20 rarely observed V segments, including chromosome 9 orphons, were excluded from the earlier analysis of some 590 of the donors. Presence/absence analyses assumed roughly uniform sequencing depth across donors, an assumption that may not hold. In a later genetic analysis, fewer N-insertions in productive TCRs were reported among donors in an Asian-associated ancestry cluster than the roughly 670-donor mean. Because some donors lacked HLA typing at each locus, the association tests relied only on the typed subset. In a later analysis, the rate of TCR association differed among HLA loci, with DRB1 alleles having the most associated TCRs and HLA-C alleles having the fewest. In a later analysis, most CMV-associated TCR beta chains were found to appear HLA-restricted, with HLA associations seemingly driven largely by CMV exposure. In the study, around 150 TCR beta chains were listed as associated with cytomegalovirus.

In total, approximately 610 healthy bone marrow donors made up the cohort. Cohort members were all nominally healthy when sampled, although unrecorded immune exposures were likely present. The donor tested CMV seronegative, placing the donor among the 350 or so seronegative members of the cohort. A peripheral blood sample was collected from each donor, and TCR beta sequencing was performed on peripheral blood mononuclear cells. Genomic DNA was extracted from the blood cell samples with the Qiagen DNeasy Blood Extraction Kit. Preparation of the library involved the immunoSEQ multiplex PCR assay. For the multiplex PCR, a mixture combining 60 forward primers for TCR Vbeta segments and 13 reverse primers for TCR Jbeta segments was used. The CDR3 region of rearranged TCR beta genes was amplified from genomic DNA with a multiplex PCR assay. Amplified TCR beta libraries were sequenced as 87-base-pair reads on the Illumina HiSeq System. In the paper's pipeline: In a later analysis, 80 million or so unique TCR beta chains were counted across the roughly 670 repertoires, and about 9.9 million of these chains were shared by at least two donors. Raw reads were error-corrected and collapsed into unique sequences with a nearest-neighbor algorithm that merged closely related sequences to remove PCR and sequencing errors. CDR3 sequences were aligned to IMGT reference sequences to assign V, D and J gene segments. For a sequence to be retained, a match of at least six nucleotides was required to both a V gene segment and a J gene segment. A rearrangement counted as productive if the CDR3 had no stop codons and remained in frame with V and J, and every other rearrangement counted as non-productive. CDR3 was defined by IMGT convention, running from the second conserved V-encoded cysteine to the conserved J-encoded phenylalanine. The earlier analysis of 500 to 600 of the donors excluded sequences that lacked an unambiguous match to a single V gene segment. An earlier analysis of several hundred of the donors classified V segments as functional when productive rearrangements were above 56.7% and as segregating when the standard deviation between donors was above 5%. To diagnose cytomegalovirus status from the catalog of TCR beta chain sequences, a statistical classification framework was built. A later analysis assigned V and J genes by comparing TCR nucleotide sequences with IMGT/GENE-DB human TR gene sequences. In a later analysis, CDR3 sequences and most-parsimonious VDJ recombination scenarios were assigned using the TCRdist pipeline. In a later analysis, each TCR beta chain was defined by its CDR3 amino acid sequence together with its V-gene family, and reads without a unique V-gene family were excluded. A later analysis removed 500 to 600 highly shared, low-generation-probability nucleotide sequences to deal with suspected cross-contamination and a sequencing artifact. A later analysis calculated a clonal expansion index for each public chain from normalized within-repertoire ranks of inferred template counts. Generation probabilities in a later analysis came from a VDJ recombination model fitted to out-of-frame rearrangements, and those results were checked against IGoR. In a later analysis, TCR-TCR, TCR-HLA and TCR-CMV co-occurrence was scored with hypergeometric tests, and a repertoire-size bias correction was applied to TCR pairs. A later analysis estimated false discovery rates by permuting HLA or CMV assignments 20 times. In a later analysis, co-occurring TCRs were grouped with DBSCAN, and TCRdist sequence similarity was added when clustering was performed within HLA-allele-positive subsets. For co-occurrence clustering, repertoires with fewer than 30,000 or more than 120,000 public chains were excluded, along with four to six repertoires with anomalous nucleotide sharing. Held by TCRdb, this immuneACCESS table contains in-frame sequences only and omits some clones. Under half of the omission traces to an unresolved V gene where checked; the cause of the rest is unknown. The V and J calls and clone size were taken over from that table, and D and trimming were inferred from the DNA. Across this sample there are approximately 190,000 clones, with more than 65% seen only once. In total, the top ten clones hold less than 2% of the sample.

The sample consisted of PBMCs. The V and J genes are TRBV5-5 and TRBJ1-1, with a weak D call of TRBD1 (6 bases match). The source is a woman in her 30s in good health and CMV-seronegative. The CDR3 here reads CASSRAQGLSTEAFF. DNA sequence: TGTGCCAGCAGCCGCGCTCAGGGGTTGAGCACTGAAGCTTTCTTT.